A single sample gave rise to the 23 T cell receptor beta chains below, sequenced in a study of technical replicates of blood from four donors. Data came from immunoSEQ multiplex PCR; TCRdb stores just in-frame clones and leaves some out. The sample holds approximately 90,000 clones; about 95% are singletons and the top ten take 0.2% to 0.3%. Input material: T cells isolated from PBMCs. These receptors all come from a human donor in good health.

V and J are TRBV6-5 and TRBJ1-2, with a tentative D call TRBD1 (5 bases). The CDR3 consists of 14 residues. CDR1 is MNHEY, CDR2 SVGAGI, per germline. Trimming stripped 1 base from V and 4 bases from J, with 10 bases between. In DNA form, the CDR3 reads TGTGCCAGCAGTTACTACCAGGGAATCTATGGCTACACCTTC. As protein: CASSYYQGIYGYTF.

This chain connects TRBV5-4 to TRBJ2-5, with 8 bases that match TRBD1. Germline lookup yields CDR1 SGHNT and CDR2 YYREEE (reference sequence). This CDR3 spans 16 amino acids. The V gene end was trimmed by 0 bases and the J gene end by 1 base; junction bases not matched to a gene: 5. This CDR3 is CASSLAPTGVQETQYF. CDR3 in DNA: TGTGCCAGCAGCTTGGCCCCGACAGGGGTCCAAGAGACCCAGTACTTC.

The chain employs TRBV7-8 and TRBJ2-3; D is unresolved. V shed 1 base and J shed 3 bases, with 11 bases lying between them. This CDR3 has 15 amino acids. The germline CDR1 and CDR2 sequences are SGHVS and FQNEAQ. CDR3 in DNA: TGTGCCAGCAGCTTAGGGGCCACGCAGACAGATACGCAGTATTTT. Its translation: CASSLGATQTDTQYF.

The rearrangement uses TRBV5-8 and TRBJ1-1; 7 nucleotides match TRBD1. CDR1 and CDR2 from the germline V gene are SGHTS and YDEGEE. J lost 8 bases, V lost 4 bases, and 8 bases had no gene match. This CDR3 is built from 13 residues. The CDR3 reads CASSKTGLGEAFF. The CDR3, as DNA: TGTGCCAGCAGCAAGACAGGGTTGGGAGAAGCTTTCTTT.

The gene calls are TRBV9 and TRBJ1-3; D unresolved. Trimming left V 0 bases short and J 2 bases short, with 9 bases between. The CDR3 consists of 15 residues. Per the germline V gene, CDR1 is SGDLS and CDR2 is YYNGEE. CDR3 residues: CASSVGAVPGNTIYF. DNA of the CDR3: TGTGCCAGCAGCGTAGGGGCAGTCCCTGGAAACACCATATATTTT. Together with reference TRBV9 and TRBJ1-3, the CDR3 gives the full variable domain: DSGVTQTPKHLITATGQRVTLRCSPRSGDLSVYWYQQSLDQGLQFLIQYYNGEERAKGNILERFSAQQFPDLHSELNLSSLELGDSALYFCASSVGAVPGNTIYFGEGSWLTVV.

Only one count was recorded for this clone. The J gene is TRBJ1-3, the V gene TRBV29-1; D is perhaps TRBD1 (5 bases). The length of the CDR3 is 16 residues. V was trimmed by 7 bases and J by 4 bases, leaving 23 bases between them. Looked up from germline, CDR1 is SQVTM and CDR2 is ANQGSEA. CDR3 region: CSASSIVGTLGNTIYF. DNA of the CDR3: TGCAGCGCAAGTTCGATAGTCGGGACTCTGGGAAACACCATATATTTT.

This chain links TRBV7-6 with TRBJ2-3; D is possibly TRBD2 (7 bases). The CDR3 is made up of 17 amino acids. Trimming shortened V by 0 bases and J by 8 bases, and 21 bases separated the two germline ends. Germline V gene lookup returns CDR1 SGHVS and CDR2 FNYEAQ. The CDR3 sequence is CASSLARGGRFSVTQYF. The CDR3 DNA reads TGTGCCAGCAGCTTAGCCAGGGGAGGGAGGTTTTCGGTTACGCAGTATTTT.

V is TRBV5-4 and J is TRBJ1-1; 9 nucleotides align to TRBD1. Germline values: CDR1 SGHNT, CDR2 YYREEE (reference sequence). This CDR3 spans 15 amino acids. V lost 4 bases and J lost 10; bases outside the gene matches: 14. The chain's CDR3 is CASSGKRDRASVAFF. The CDR3 DNA reads as TGTGCCAGCAGCGGCAAAAGGGACAGGGCAAGTGTAGCTTTCTTT.

This chain links TRBV4-1 with TRBJ2-5; a weak D match, TRBD2 (6 bases). CDR3 length: 13 amino acids. Germline assignment: CDR1 MGHRA and CDR2 YSYEKL. Trimming cost V 1 base and J 5 bases, with 8 bases left between them. This CDR3 is CASSQVRGETQYF. The CDR3 DNA reads as TGCGCCAGCAGCCAAGTTCGGGGGGAGACCCAGTACTTC.

The chain has TRBV15 and TRBJ1-1, with D possibly being TRBD1 (5 bases). The CDR3 covers 13 residues. V was pared by 5 bases and J by 11 bases, with 18 bases between. The V gene's germline CDR1 is LNHNV and CDR2 YYDKDF (reference sequence). CDR3 coding DNA: TGTGCCACCAGCCATGACAGAAATTTGGTTGCTTTCTTT. This translates into CATSHDRNLVAFF.

This chain links TRBV18 with TRBJ1-1; D ambiguous. The germline V gene encodes CDR1 KGHSH and CDR2 LQKENI. The length of the CDR3 is 17 residues. The V gene lost 1 base and the J gene lost 0 bases, with 15 bases spanning the gap. CDR3 nucleotide sequence: TGTGCCAGCTCACCACTAACAGAAGGTTTTATGAACACTGAAGCTTTCTTT. Translation gives CASSPLTEGFMNTEAFF.

This sequence joins TRBV27 and TRBJ2-3, with D perhaps TRBD1 (6 bases). CDR3 size: 20 residues. V lost 2 bases and J lost 5, with 29 bases in between. CDR1 is MNHEY and CDR2 is SMNVEV in the germline V gene (reference sequence). The CDR3 region has the DNA TGTGCCAGCAGTTTAGCCCCAACTACGACAGGCCACACAGTTAGAGATACGCAGTATTTT. Its translation: CASSLAPTTTGHTVRDTQYF.

The chain has TRBV2 and TRBJ1-2, with TRBD1 matching 7 bases. CDR3 size: 13 residues. With 9 bases clipped from V and 0 bases from J, the junction kept 4 bases outside the gene matches. Germline V gene lookup returns CDR1 SNHLY and CDR2 FYNNEI. As DNA, the CDR3 is TGTGCCAGGGACAGGACGGCTAACTATGGCTACACCTTC. Protein product: CARDRTANYGYTF.

This clone is a singleton in its sample. The genes are TRBV2 and TRBJ2-7; no firm D call. V lost 6 bases and J lost 3, with 12 bases in between. CDR1 is SNHLY and CDR2 is FYNNEI in the germline V gene. The CDR3 extends over 13 amino acids. In nucleotides, the CDR3 is TGTGCCAGCAGGCAGGCCCCTGGCTACGAGCAGTACTTC. The encoded protein is CASRQAPGYEQYF.

This clone was seen a few times. This chain connects TRBV5-6 to TRBJ1-1; TRBD1 aligns across 11 bases. The CDR3 contains 16 residues. Germline CDR1 reads SGHDT; CDR2 reads YYEEEE. V lost 4 bases and J lost 6; bases outside the gene matches: 11. CDR3 protein: CASSLGQGARGAEAFF. The CDR3 nucleotides read TGTGCCAGCAGCCTTGGACAGGGGGCGCGAGGAGCTGAAGCTTTCTTT.

The V call is TRBV13, the J call TRBJ2-7; 8 bases match TRBD1. Germline V gene data show CDR1 as PRHDT and CDR2 as FYEKMQ (reference sequence). The junction had 10 bases not matched to a gene; V was cut back by 4 bases and J by 2 bases. There are 16 residues in the CDR3. The chain's CDR3 is CASSSHGQGNTYEQYF. DNA for the CDR3: TGTGCCAGCAGCTCCCATGGACAGGGAAATACCTACGAGCAGTACTTC. The full variable domain, in which reference TRBV13 and TRBJ2-7 provide the parts outside the CDR3, is AAGVIQSPRHLIKEKRETATLKCYPIPRHDTVYWYQQGPGQDPQFLISFYEKMQSDKGSIPDRFSAQQFSDYHSELNMSSLELGDSALYFCASSSHGQGNTYEQYFGPGTRLTVT.

V is TRBV6-1 and J is TRBJ1-5, with a possible D match to TRBD1 (6 bases). Germline loops: CDR1 MNHNS, CDR2 SASEGT. The CDR3 runs 14 residues. The ends were cut back, 5 bases at V and 9 bases at J, with 17 bases in the middle. DNA of the CDR3: TGTGCCAGCAGTTCCGGGACACAGCTCTTGCCCCAGCATTTT. Protein product: CASSSGTQLLPQHF.

DNA of the CDR3: TGTGCCAGCAATCCATCTACGGACTATGGCTACACCTTC. It translates to CASNPSTDYGYTF. The V gene is TRBV28, the J gene TRBJ1-2; D gene ambiguous. Trimming removed 7 bases from V and 3 bases from J, with 12 bases in between. Germline CDR1 reads MDHEN; CDR2 reads SYDVKM. The CDR3 loop spans 13 amino acids.

The chain recombines TRBV6-5 with TRBJ1-2; tentative D call: TRBD1 (6 bases). CDR3 size: 15 residues. Germline CDR1 is MNHEY and CDR2 is SVGAGI. The V end lost 4 bases, the J end lost 4 bases, and 16 bases lay between the germline ends. The CDR3 sequence: CASSSLYIGGYGYTF. As DNA, the CDR3 is TGTGCCAGCAGTTCCCTTTACATAGGGGGCTATGGCTACACCTTC.

The rearrangement links TRBV29-1 to TRBJ2-7; D gene unclear. In germline, CDR1 is SQVTM, CDR2 ANQGSEA. The CDR3 has 13 amino acids. The V end lost 5 bases, the J end lost 3 bases, and 14 bases lay between the germline ends. The CDR3 here is CSVSPTPGYEQYF. The CDR3 DNA follows: TGCAGCGTTAGCCCTACCCCGGGCTACGAGCAGTACTTC.

The chain has TRBV19 and TRBJ2-1; possibly TRBD1 for D (5 bases). Germline CDR1 is LNHDA and CDR2 is SQIVND (reference sequence). V dropped 7 bases and J dropped 8 bases, with 15 bases sitting between them. The CDR3 runs to 13 residues. CDR3 DNA: TGTGCCAGTAACCCTCAGGGTTTAGATGAGCAGTTCTTC. Translating it yields CASNPQGLDEQFF.

The chain uses TRBV6-6 and TRBJ2-5, with D possibly being TRBD2 (7 bases). The CDR3 is 14 residues long. V gave up 2 bases and J gave up 3 bases, with 10 bases separating them. Germline V CDR1 and CDR2: MNHNY, SVGAGI (reference sequence). CDR3: CASSYRGREETQYF. The CDR3 DNA reads TGTGCCAGCAGTTACAGGGGGAGGGAAGAGACCCAGTACTTC.

V gene TRBV9 combines with J gene TRBJ1-2, with 8 nucleotides matching TRBD1. This CDR3 is 17 amino acids long. Germline CDR1 reads SGDLS; CDR2 reads YYNGEE. V trimming: 3 bases; J trimming: 1 base; junction bases outside the gene matches: 11. CDR3 in DNA: TGTGCCAGCAGCGAGGGAACCGGACAGGGAGATAACTATGGCTACACCTTC. As protein: CASSEGTGQGDNYGYTF.